The clone carrying this T cell receptor (beta chain) was picked up a small number of times. Antigen specificity is unknown. This entry belongs to a study of beta chain features in type 1 diabetes. About the research overall: There was similarity between patients and healthy donors in age, gender and cell yields.

cDNA synthesis used the whole RNA isolate, giving expressed TCRB sequences. Produced via immunoSEQ multiplex PCR; TCRdb's table is partial and in-frame only. The sample yields fewer than 900,000 clones, around a sixth seen once. General study results and limits: Insertion counts at VDJ junctions were lower in type 1 diabetes patients, who also showed more deletions there.

Sample: naive CD4+ T cells from blood. The sequence was obtained from a woman aged 18-35 years in good health.

For the CDR3, the DNA is TGCGCCAGCAGTGATGGTCGATTGGCGGGAATCGAGACCCAGTACTTC. As protein: CASSDGRLAGIETQYF. V usage is TRBV10-2 and J usage is TRBJ2-5, with D possibly TRBD2 on 6 matching bases. Germline CDR1 reads WSHSY; CDR2 reads SAAADI. The CDR3 sequence is 16 residues long. Trimming took 3 bases from V and 5 from J, leaving 19 bases between them.